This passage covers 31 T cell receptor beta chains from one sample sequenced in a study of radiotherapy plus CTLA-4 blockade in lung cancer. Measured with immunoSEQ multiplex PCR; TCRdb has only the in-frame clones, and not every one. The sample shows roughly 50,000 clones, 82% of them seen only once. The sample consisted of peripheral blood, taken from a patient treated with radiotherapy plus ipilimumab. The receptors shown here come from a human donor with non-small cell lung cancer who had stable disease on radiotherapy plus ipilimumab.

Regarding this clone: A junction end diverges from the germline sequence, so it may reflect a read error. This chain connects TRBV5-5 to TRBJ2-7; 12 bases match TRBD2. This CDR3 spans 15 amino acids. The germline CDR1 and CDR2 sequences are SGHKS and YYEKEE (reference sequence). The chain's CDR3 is CASSPGTSGRYEQYF. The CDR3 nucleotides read TGCGCCAGCAGCCCGGGGACTAGCGGGCGGTACGAGCAGTACTTC.

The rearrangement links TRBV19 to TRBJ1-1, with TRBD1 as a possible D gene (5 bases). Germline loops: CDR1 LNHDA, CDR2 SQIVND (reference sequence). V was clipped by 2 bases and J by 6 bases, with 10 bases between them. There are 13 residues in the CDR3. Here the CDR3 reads CASSIQGKAEAFF. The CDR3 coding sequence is TGTGCCAGTAGTATACAGGGTAAGGCTGAAGCTTTCTTT.

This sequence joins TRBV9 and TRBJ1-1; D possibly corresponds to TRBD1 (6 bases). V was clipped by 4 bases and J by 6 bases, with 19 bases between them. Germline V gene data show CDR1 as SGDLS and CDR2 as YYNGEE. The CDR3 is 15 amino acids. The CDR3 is CASSPGDITRPEAFF. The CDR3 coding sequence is TGTGCCAGCAGCCCAGGGGACATAACCCGCCCTGAAGCTTTCTTT.

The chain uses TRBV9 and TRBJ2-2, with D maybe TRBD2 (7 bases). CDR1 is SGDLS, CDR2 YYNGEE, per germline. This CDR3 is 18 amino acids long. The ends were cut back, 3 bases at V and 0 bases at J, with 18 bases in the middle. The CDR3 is CASSAPSWEGANTGELFF. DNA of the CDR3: TGTGCCAGCAGCGCTCCTTCCTGGGAGGGGGCGAACACCGGGGAGCTGTTTTTT.

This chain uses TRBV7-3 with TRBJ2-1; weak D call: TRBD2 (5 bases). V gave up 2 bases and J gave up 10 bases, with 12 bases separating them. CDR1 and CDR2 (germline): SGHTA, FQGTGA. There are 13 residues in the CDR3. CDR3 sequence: CASSLRRSREQFF. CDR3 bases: TGTGCCAGCAGCTTACGGAGGAGCCGGGAGCAGTTCTTC.

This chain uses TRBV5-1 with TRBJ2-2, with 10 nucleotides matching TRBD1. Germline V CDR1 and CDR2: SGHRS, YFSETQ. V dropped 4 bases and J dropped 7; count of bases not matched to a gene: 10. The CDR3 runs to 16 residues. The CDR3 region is CASSIGRTGGVGELFF. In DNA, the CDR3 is TGCGCCAGCAGCATTGGCAGGACAGGGGGGGTCGGGGAGCTGTTTTTT. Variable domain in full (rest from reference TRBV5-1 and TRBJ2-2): KAGVTQTPRYLIKTRGQQVTLSCSPISGHRSVSWYQQTPGQGLQFLFEYFSETQRNKGNFPGRFSGRQFSNSRSEMNVSTLELGDSALYLCASSIGRTGGVGELFFGEGSRLTVL.

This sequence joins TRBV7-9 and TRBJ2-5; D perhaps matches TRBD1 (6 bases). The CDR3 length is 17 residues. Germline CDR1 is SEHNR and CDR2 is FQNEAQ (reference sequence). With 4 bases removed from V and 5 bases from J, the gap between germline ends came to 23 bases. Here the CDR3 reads CASSSGQPDGVRETQYF. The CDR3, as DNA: TGTGCCAGCAGCTCAGGACAGCCAGATGGAGTTAGGGAGACCCAGTACTTC.

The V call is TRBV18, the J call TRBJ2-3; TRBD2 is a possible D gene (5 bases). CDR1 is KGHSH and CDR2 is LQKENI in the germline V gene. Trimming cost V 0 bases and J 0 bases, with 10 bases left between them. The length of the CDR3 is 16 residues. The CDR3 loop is CASSPPDRGSTDTQYF. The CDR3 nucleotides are TGTGCCAGCTCACCACCGGATCGCGGGAGCACAGATACGCAGTATTTT.

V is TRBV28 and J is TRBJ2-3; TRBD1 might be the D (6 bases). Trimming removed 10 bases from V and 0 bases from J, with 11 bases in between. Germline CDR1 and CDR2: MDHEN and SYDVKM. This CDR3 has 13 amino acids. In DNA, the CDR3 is TGTGCCACCTGGGACACTAGCACAGATACGCAGTATTTT. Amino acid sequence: CATWDTSTDTQYF.

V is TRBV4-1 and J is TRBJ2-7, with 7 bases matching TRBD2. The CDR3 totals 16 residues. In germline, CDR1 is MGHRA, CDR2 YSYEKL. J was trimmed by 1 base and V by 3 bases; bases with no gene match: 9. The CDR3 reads CASSQGGTGASYEQYF. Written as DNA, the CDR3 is TGCGCCAGCAGCCAGGGGGGGACTGGAGCATCCTACGAGCAGTACTTC.

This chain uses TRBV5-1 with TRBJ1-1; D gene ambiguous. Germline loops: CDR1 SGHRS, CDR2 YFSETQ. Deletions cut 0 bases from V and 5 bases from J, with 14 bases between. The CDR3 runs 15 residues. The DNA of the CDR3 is TGCGCCAGCAGCTTGGAACGGGGATCGAGAACTGAAGCTTTCTTT. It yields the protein CASSLERGSRTEAFF.

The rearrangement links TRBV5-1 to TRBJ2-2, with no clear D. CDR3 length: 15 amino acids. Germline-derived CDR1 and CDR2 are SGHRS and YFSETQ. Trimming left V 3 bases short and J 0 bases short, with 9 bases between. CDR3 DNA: TGCGCCAGCAGCTCAGACTTCGCGAACACCGGGGAGCTGTTTTTT. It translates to CASSSDFANTGELFF.

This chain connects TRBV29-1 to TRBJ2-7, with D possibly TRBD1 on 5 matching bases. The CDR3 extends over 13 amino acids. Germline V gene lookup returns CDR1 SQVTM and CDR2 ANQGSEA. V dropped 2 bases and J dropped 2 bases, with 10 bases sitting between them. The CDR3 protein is CSVENTGTYEQYF. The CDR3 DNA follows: TGCAGCGTTGAAAACACAGGTACCTACGAGCAGTACTTC.

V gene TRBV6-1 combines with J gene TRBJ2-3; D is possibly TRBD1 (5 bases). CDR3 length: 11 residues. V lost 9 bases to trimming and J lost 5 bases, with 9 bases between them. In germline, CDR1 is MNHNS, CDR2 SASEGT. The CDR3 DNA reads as TGTGCCAGTCAGGGCAGAGATACGCAGTATTTT. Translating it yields CASQGRDTQYF.

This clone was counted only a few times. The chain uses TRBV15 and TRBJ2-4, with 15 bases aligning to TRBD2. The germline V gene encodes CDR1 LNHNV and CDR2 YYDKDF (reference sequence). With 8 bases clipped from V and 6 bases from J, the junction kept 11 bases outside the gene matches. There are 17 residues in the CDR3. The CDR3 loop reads CATAPGTSGRSSNIQYF. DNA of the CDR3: TGTGCCACCGCCCCCGGGACTAGCGGGAGGTCCTCAAACATTCAGTACTTC.

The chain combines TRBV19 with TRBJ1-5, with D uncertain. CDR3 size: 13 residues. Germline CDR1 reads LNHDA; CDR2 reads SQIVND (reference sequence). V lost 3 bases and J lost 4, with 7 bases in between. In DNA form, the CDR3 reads TGTGCCAGTAGTATCAGTCAGAATCAGCCCCAGCATTTT. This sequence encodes CASSISQNQPQHF.

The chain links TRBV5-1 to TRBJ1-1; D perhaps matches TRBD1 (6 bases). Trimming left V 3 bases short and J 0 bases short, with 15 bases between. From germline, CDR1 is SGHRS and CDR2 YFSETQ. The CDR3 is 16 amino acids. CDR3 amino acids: CASSSRTASMNTEAFF. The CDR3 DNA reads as TGCGCCAGCAGCTCCCGGACAGCCTCCATGAACACTGAAGCTTTCTTT.

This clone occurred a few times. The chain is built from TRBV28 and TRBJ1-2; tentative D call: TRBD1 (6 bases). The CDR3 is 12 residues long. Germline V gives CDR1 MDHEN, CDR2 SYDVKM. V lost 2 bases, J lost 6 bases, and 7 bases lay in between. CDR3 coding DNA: TGTGCCAGCAGTTTAGCAGGGGATGGCTACACCTTC. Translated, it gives CASSLAGDGYTF.

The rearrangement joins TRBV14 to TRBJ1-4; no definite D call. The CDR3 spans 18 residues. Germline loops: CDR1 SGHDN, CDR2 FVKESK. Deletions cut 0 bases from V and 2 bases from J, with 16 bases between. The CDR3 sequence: CASSQDRGYEQTNEKLFF. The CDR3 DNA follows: TGTGCCAGCAGCCAAGATCGAGGGTACGAGCAGACTAATGAAAAACTGTTTTTT. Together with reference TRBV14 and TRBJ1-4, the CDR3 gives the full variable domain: EAGVTQFPSHSVIEKGQTVTLRCDPISGHDNLYWYRRVMGKEIKFLLHFVKESKQDESGMPNNRFLAERTGGTYSTLKVQPAELEDSGVYFCASSQDRGYEQTNEKLFFGSGTQLSVL.

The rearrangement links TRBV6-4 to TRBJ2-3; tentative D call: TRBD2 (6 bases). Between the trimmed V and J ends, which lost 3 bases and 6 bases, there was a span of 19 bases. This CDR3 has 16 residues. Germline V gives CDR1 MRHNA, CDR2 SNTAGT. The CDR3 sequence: CASSESGGGGTDTQYF. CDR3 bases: TGTGCCAGCAGTGAGTCGGGTGGCGGAGGGACGGATACGCAGTATTTT.

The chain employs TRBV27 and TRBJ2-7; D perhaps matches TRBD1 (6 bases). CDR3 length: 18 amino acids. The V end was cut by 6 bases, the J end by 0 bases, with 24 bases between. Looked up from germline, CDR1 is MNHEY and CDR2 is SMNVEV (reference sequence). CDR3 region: CASSKKAGQPFTSYEQYF. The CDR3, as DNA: TGTGCCAGCAGCAAAAAGGCCGGACAGCCGTTTACCTCCTACGAGCAGTACTTC.

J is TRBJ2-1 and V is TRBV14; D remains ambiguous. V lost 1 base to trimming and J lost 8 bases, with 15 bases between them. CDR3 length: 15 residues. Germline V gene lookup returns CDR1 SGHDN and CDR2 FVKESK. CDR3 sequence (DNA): TGTGCCAGCAGCCAAGTCGCAGGAACCAACCATGAGCAGTTCTTC. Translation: CASSQVAGTNHEQFF.

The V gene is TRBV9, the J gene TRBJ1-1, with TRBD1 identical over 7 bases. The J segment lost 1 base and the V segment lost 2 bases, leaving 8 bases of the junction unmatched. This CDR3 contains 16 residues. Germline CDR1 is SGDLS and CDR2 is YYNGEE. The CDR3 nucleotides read TGTGCCAGCAGCGTTTTAGACAGGGCGGAGAACACTGAAGCTTTCTTT. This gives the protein CASSVLDRAENTEAFF.

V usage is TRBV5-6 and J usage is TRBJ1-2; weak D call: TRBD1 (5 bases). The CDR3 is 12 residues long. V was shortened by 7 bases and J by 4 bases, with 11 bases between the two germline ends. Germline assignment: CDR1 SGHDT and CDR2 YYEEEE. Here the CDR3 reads CASRSGGYGYTF. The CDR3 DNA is TGTGCCAGCCGATCCGGGGGCTATGGCTACACCTTC.

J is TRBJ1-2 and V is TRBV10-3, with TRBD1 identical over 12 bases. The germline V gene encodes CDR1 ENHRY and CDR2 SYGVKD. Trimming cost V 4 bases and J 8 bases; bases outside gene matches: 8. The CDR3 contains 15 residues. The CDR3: CAISGPGQGAKGYTF. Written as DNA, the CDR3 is TGTGCCATCAGTGGGCCGGGACAGGGGGCTAAGGGCTACACCTTC.

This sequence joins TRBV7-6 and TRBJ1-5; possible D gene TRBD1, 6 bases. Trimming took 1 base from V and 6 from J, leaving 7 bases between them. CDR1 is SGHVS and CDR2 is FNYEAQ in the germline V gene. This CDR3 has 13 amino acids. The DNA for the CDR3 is TGTGCCAGCAGCTTAGGCAGGGGTCAGCCCCAGCATTTT. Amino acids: CASSLGRGQPQHF.

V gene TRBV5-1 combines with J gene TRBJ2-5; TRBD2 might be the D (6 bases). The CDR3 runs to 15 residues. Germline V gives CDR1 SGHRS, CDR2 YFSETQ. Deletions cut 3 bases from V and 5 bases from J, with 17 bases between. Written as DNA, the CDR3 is TGCGCCAGCAGCTCCCTCGGGCGGGGTTTGGAGACCCAGTACTTC. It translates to CASSSLGRGLETQYF.

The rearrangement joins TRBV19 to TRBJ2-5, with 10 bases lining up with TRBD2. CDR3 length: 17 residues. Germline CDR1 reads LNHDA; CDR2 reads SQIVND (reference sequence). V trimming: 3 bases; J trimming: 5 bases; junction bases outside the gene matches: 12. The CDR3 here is CASSIVVAGGRGETQYF. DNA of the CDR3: TGTGCCAGTAGTATTGTAGTAGCGGGAGGACGGGGGGAGACCCAGTACTTC. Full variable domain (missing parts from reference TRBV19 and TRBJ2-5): DGGITQSPKYLFRKEGQNVTLSCEQNLNHDAMYWYRQDPGQGLRLIYYSQIVNDFQKGDIAEGYSVSREKKESFPLTVTSAQKNPTAFYLCASSIVVAGGRGETQYFGPGTRLLVL.

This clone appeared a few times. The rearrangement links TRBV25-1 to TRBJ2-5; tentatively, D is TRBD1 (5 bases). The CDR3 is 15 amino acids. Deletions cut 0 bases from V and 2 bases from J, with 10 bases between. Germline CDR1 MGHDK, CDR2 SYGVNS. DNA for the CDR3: TGTGCCAGCAGTGAATATCGGACAACTCAAGAGACCCAGTACTTC. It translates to CASSEYRTTQETQYF.

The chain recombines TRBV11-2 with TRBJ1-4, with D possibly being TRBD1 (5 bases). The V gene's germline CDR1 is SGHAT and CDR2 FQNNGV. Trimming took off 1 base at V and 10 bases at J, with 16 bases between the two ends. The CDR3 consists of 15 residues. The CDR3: CASSLVAGIQGKLFF. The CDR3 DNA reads TGTGCCAGCAGCTTAGTAGCAGGGATCCAAGGAAAACTGTTTTTT.

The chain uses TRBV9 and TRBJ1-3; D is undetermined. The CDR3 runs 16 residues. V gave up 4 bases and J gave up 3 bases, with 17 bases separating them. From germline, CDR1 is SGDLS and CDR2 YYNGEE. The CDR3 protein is CASSPEGSERGNTIYF. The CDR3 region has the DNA TGTGCCAGCAGCCCCGAGGGATCAGAACGTGGAAACACCATATATTTT.